This T cell receptor (beta chain) emerged from a study of blood T cell repertoires in COVID-19. For the study at large: Acute-phase and convalescent COVID-19 samples originated in the United States, Italy and Spain. T cells, B-cell-depleted T cells, or PBMCs provided the cDNA or gDNA that served as material.

The CDR3 totals 14 residues. Germline CDR1 and CDR2: MNHNS and SASEGT. Trimming took 2 bases from V and 2 from J, leaving 7 bases between them. Per the study methods: Cell counts per sample came from amplifying reference gene primers. Profiled with immunoSEQ multiplex PCR; TCRdb holds only in-frame clones, not every one. Clonal size and the V and J genes are those of that table, whereas D and trimming came from the DNA. The data contain roughly 250,000 clones, approximately 90% of them singletons. The chain recombines TRBV6-1 with TRBJ1-3; TRBD1 might be the D (5 bases). Sequencing was performed on peripheral blood. The sequence was obtained from a woman in her thirties or forties with acute or convalescent COVID-19. The CDR3 bases are TGTGCCAGCAGTGAAATGACAGCTGGAAACACCATATATTTT. Translating it yields CASSEMTAGNTIYF.